This T cell receptor (beta chain) was identified during a study of post-analysis software for immune sequencing data. The CDR3 length is 14 residues. Looked up from germline, CDR1 is MNHNY and CDR2 is SVGAGI (reference sequence). V lost 8 bases and J 2 bases, leaving 15 bases between the germline ends. The study, taken as a whole, reports: TRBV segments more frequent in patients than in controls numbered several and included TRBV5-6, TRBV5-1 and TRBV20-1.

A remark on this clonotype: Antigen: not known.

Libraries were made from TCR beta cDNA, and they carried unique molecular identifiers. Once roughly 1 to 11 million T cells were used, some 500,000 cDNA molecules resulted. TCRdb re-called the PCR reads with MiXCR, one entry per CDR3 protein. This table holds roughly 580,000 distinct CDR3 sequences, roughly 47% found once. The sequenced sample consisted of blood. The genes are TRBV6-6 and TRBJ2-5; D perhaps matches TRBD1 (6 bases). This clonotype was obtained from a girl between 5 and 17 years old with multiple sclerosis. The CDR3: CASAPRTDQETQYF. The CDR3 DNA sequence: TGTGCCAGCGCCCCTCGGACAGATCAAGAGACCCAGTACTTC.